The source of this T cell receptor beta chain is a study of PD-L1 blockade in urothelial cancer. About the study: Investigators checked blood 3 weeks (second dose) and 6 weeks after treatment start.

Time point denoted: pretreatment peripheral blood. Sequencing used immunoSEQ multiplex PCR; TCRdb keeps in-frame clones, though not all of them. The data show some 43,000 clones, with approximately 80% seen just once and around 16% held by the top ten. This clone has only a few counts. There are 13 residues in the CDR3. Germline lookup yields CDR1 GTSNPN and CDR2 SVGIG (reference sequence). With 1 base removed from V and 4 bases from J, the gap between germline ends came to 8 bases. This specimen consisted of PBMCs, obtained around atezolizumab (anti-PD-L1) treatment. The V gene is TRBV30, the J gene TRBJ1-5; D might be TRBD1 (5 bases). The sequence was collected from a man between 60 and 70 years old with urothelial cancer. The chain's CDR3 is CAWSGQNNQPQHF. In DNA form, the CDR3 reads TGTGCCTGGAGTGGACAGAATAATCAGCCCCAGCATTTT. Variable domain in full (rest from reference TRBV30 and TRBJ1-5): SQTIHQWPATLVQPVGSPLSLECTVEGTSNPNLYWYRQAAGRGLQLLFYSVGIGQISSEVPQNLSASRPQDRQFILSSKKLLLSDSGFYLCAWSGQNNQPQHFGDGTRLSIL.